The 32 T cell receptor beta chains given below trace back to one sample, sequenced in a study of T cell responses to AZD1222 COVID-19 vaccine. Generated by immunoSEQ multiplex PCR, the TCRdb table keeps only in-frame clones and is missing some. Of 60,000 to 90,000 clones listed, about three quarters are singletons. Sequencing was performed on peripheral blood, taken 28 days after the second dose of the MenACWY control vaccine. The receptors were sampled from an adult who received the MenACWY meningococcal vaccine as a control.

The rearrangement joins TRBV28 to TRBJ2-3, with TRBD2 matching over 8 bases. CDR3 length equals 16 residues. CDR1 and CDR2 (germline): MDHEN, SYDVKM. V was pared by 2 bases and J by 3 bases, with 7 bases of the junction left unmatched. The chain's CDR3 is CASSLGAAGVTDTQYF. As DNA, the CDR3 is TGTGCCAGCAGTTTAGGGGCAGCGGGAGTTACAGATACGCAGTATTTT. Combining the CDR3 with reference TRBV28 and TRBJ2-3 gives the whole variable domain DVKVTQSSRYLVKRTGEKVFLECVQDMDHENMFWYRQDPGLGLRLIYFSYDVKMKEKGDIPEGYSVSREKKERFSLILESASTNQTSMYLCASSLGAAGVTDTQYFGPGTRLTVL.

This sequence joins TRBV12-3 or TRBV12-4 and TRBJ1-5, with D unclear. Trimming stripped 6 bases from V and 7 bases from J, with 10 bases between. The length of the CDR3 is 12 residues. The CDR3: CASSPLGQPQHF. The CDR3 region has the DNA TGTGCCAGCAGCCCTCTAGGGCAGCCCCAGCATTTT.

The chain carries TRBV11-1 and TRBJ2-1, with 7 bases that match TRBD2. The CDR3 has 14 amino acids. Germline values: CDR1 SGHAT, CDR2 FQDESV (reference sequence). The J segment lost 5 bases and the V segment lost 4 bases, leaving 5 bases of the junction unmatched. The CDR3 DNA follows: TGTGCCAGCAGCTACAGCGGGAACCACAATGAGCAGTTCTTC. It codes for CASSYSGNHNEQFF. Drawing the rest from reference TRBV11-1 and TRBJ2-1, the complete variable domain is EAEVAQSPRYKITEKSQAVAFWCDPISGHATLYWYRQILGQGPELLVQFQDESVVDDSQLPKDRFSAERLKGVDSTLKIQPAELGDSAMYLCASSYSGNHNEQFFGPGTRLTVL.

V is TRBV4-1 and J is TRBJ1-1; D is ambiguous. The germline CDR1 and CDR2 sequences are MGHRA and YSYEKL. V lost 6 bases to trimming and J lost 5 bases, with 16 bases between them. The CDR3 runs 14 residues. The CDR3 sequence: CASSGRTTATEAFF. CDR3 bases: TGCGCCAGCAGTGGACGGACCACTGCTACTGAAGCTTTCTTT.

The genes are TRBV6-6 and TRBJ2-4; possibly TRBD2 for D (6 bases). Germline CDR1 and CDR2: MNHNY and SVGAGI (reference sequence). V lost 2 bases and J lost 5, with 13 bases in between. The length of the CDR3 is 15 residues. In DNA form, the CDR3 reads TGTGCCAGCAGTTACCGGGACTTCAAACAAAACATTCAGTACTTC. This encodes CASSYRDFKQNIQYF.

The chain links TRBV19 to TRBJ1-2, with TRBD1 matching over 7 bases. Germline V gene sequence: CDR1 LNHDA, CDR2 SQIVND (reference sequence). This CDR3 contains 16 residues. J lost 0 bases, V lost 3 bases, and 7 bases had no gene match. In nucleotides, the CDR3 is TGTGCCAGTAGTATGGGACAGACCTTCTCTAACTATGGCTACACCTTC. Residues: CASSMGQTFSNYGYTF. Filled out from reference TRBV19 and TRBJ1-2, the complete variable domain reads DGGITQSPKYLFRKEGQNVTLSCEQNLNHDAMYWYRQDPGQGLRLIYYSQIVNDFQKGDIAEGYSVSREKKESFPLTVTSAQKNPTAFYLCASSMGQTFSNYGYTFGSGTRLTVV.

This clone was observed a few times. This chain links TRBV5-4 with TRBJ2-7, with 11 bases that match TRBD1. V lost 4 bases and J lost 5; bases outside the gene matches: 11. Per germline, CDR1 SGHNT and CDR2 YYREEE (reference sequence). The CDR3 has 16 amino acids. The CDR3: CASSPGQGGNWDEQYF. CDR3 in DNA: TGTGCCAGCAGCCCGGGACAGGGGGGCAATTGGGACGAGCAGTACTTC.

This clone has just one count. The V gene is TRBV28, the J gene TRBJ2-2; unclear D gene. This CDR3 is 13 amino acids long. V dropped 8 bases and J dropped 0 bases, with 7 bases sitting between them. Germline V CDR1 and CDR2: MDHEN, SYDVKM. The CDR3 loop reads CASQAPNTGELFF. As DNA, the CDR3 is TGTGCCAGCCAGGCCCCGAACACCGGGGAGCTGTTTTTT.

The V and J genes are TRBV25-1 and TRBJ2-7; D not resolved. V shed 1 base and J shed 6 bases, with 10 bases lying between them. Per germline, CDR1 MGHDK and CDR2 SYGVNS. The length of the CDR3 is 13 residues. In nucleotides, the CDR3 is TGTGCCAGCAGTGAATCCCCCTCCGCCGAGCAGTACTTC. Translation gives CASSESPSAEQYF.

The chain is built from TRBV28 and TRBJ2-2, with 9 positions matching TRBD2. There are 17 residues in the CDR3. V lost 3 bases and J lost 3; bases outside the gene matches: 8. Germline CDR1 is MDHEN and CDR2 is SYDVKM. CDR3 residues: CASSLGRGRADTGELFF. CDR3 bases: TGTGCCAGCAGTTTGGGACGCGGGAGGGCCGACACCGGGGAGCTGTTTTTT.

A single count supports this clone. This rearrangement joins TRBV28 to TRBJ2-7; D is perhaps TRBD1 (5 bases). Germline V CDR1 and CDR2: MDHEN, SYDVKM. The V end was cut by 5 bases, the J end by 7 bases, with 21 bases between. The CDR3 totals 15 residues. The CDR3 nucleotides are TGTGCCAGCAGTCGGACGCAGGGCGCCTACTCGGAGCAGTACTTC. Translated: CASSRTQGAYSEQYF.

The chain is built from TRBV12-3 or TRBV12-4 and TRBJ1-3; D remains unclear. The length of the CDR3 is 13 residues. Trimming cost V 2 bases and J 4 bases, with 6 bases left between them. Here the CDR3 DNA reads TGTGCCAGCAGTTTATGGGAGGGAAACACCATATATTTT. Translated, it gives CASSLWEGNTIYF.

This rearrangement joins TRBV2 to TRBJ1-2, with 7 bases aligning to TRBD1. This CDR3 comprises 14 residues. Trimming at V came to 4 bases and at J to 3 bases, leaving 5 bases not matched to a gene. The V gene's germline CDR1 is SNHLY and CDR2 FYNNEI. The CDR3 reads CASSGGQLHYGYTF. CDR3 DNA: TGTGCCAGCAGTGGGGGACAGCTCCACTATGGCTACACCTTC.

The V gene is TRBV3-1 (or the pseudogene TRBV3-2), the J gene TRBJ1-1; 8 nucleotides line up with TRBD1. Germline V gene data show CDR1 as LGHDT and CDR2 as YNNKEL (reference sequence). V gave up 1 base and J gave up 2 bases; unmatched junction bases: 3. The CDR3 contains 15 residues. CDR3 sequence: CASSQGTGINTEAFF. CDR3 DNA sequence: TGTGCCAGCAGCCAAGGGACAGGGATTAACACTGAAGCTTTCTTT.

This rearrangement joins TRBV6-1 to TRBJ2-5; maybe TRBD1 (5 bases). The CDR3 contains 17 residues. V dropped 0 bases and J dropped 4 bases, with 18 bases sitting between them. Germline V gives CDR1 MNHNS, CDR2 SASEGT. The CDR3 DNA reads TGTGCCAGCAGTGAAGCGGCAGGGCGAACCTTTCGAGAGACCCAGTACTTC. Encoded protein: CASSEAAGRTFRETQYF.

This sequence joins TRBV5-1 and TRBJ1-1; tentatively, D is TRBD1 (5 bases). In germline, CDR1 is SGHRS, CDR2 YFSETQ. Trimming took off 0 bases at V and 0 bases at J, with 15 bases between the two ends. This CDR3 contains 17 residues. The CDR3 sequence: CASSLGGSGQMNTEAFF. For the CDR3, the DNA is TGCGCCAGCAGCTTGGGGGGCAGCGGCCAGATGAACACTGAAGCTTTCTTT.

This clone occurred a few times. J is TRBJ2-7 and V is TRBV6-1; a weak D match, TRBD1 (5 bases). From germline, CDR1 is MNHNS and CDR2 SASEGT. The CDR3 extends over 14 amino acids. V gave up 2 bases and J gave up 2 bases, with 10 bases separating them. The CDR3 bases are TGTGCCAGCAGTGAACGTTGGGGCCCCTACGAGCAGTACTTC. Protein sequence: CASSERWGPYEQYF.

This clone was found a few times. The rearrangement links TRBV12-3 or TRBV12-4 to TRBJ1-6; D is unclear. V shed 6 bases and J shed 9 bases, with 9 bases lying between them. The CDR3 sequence is 12 residues long. The DNA for the CDR3 is TGTGCCAGCAGCTCTTTGAGTTCACCCCTCCACTTT. It encodes CASSSLSSPLHF.

The chain joins TRBV6-5 to TRBJ1-4; D is possibly TRBD1 (5 bases). The CDR3 extends over 14 amino acids. Germline values: CDR1 MNHEY, CDR2 SVGAGI. Trimming removed 5 bases from V and 8 bases from J, with 15 bases in between. CDR3 sequence (DNA): TGTGCCAGCAGTAGCCCCAAACAGGCCGAAAAACTGTTTTTT. Translation: CASSSPKQAEKLFF.

This rearrangement joins TRBV5-1 to TRBJ2-3, with 12 bases lining up with TRBD2. The CDR3 extends over 16 amino acids. V was clipped by 6 bases and J by 3 bases; unmatched bases: 8. Germline CDR1 SGHRS, CDR2 YFSETQ. The CDR3 DNA reads as TGCGCCAGCAACCAACTAGCGGGGGGCCAAACAGATACGCAGTATTTT. Translation: CASNQLAGGQTDTQYF. The whole variable domain, filled in from reference TRBV5-1 and TRBJ2-3, reads KAGVTQTPRYLIKTRGQQVTLSCSPISGHRSVSWYQQTPGQGLQFLFEYFSETQRNKGNFPGRFSGRQFSNSRSEMNVSTLELGDSALYLCASNQLAGGQTDTQYFGPGTRLTVL.

The CDR3 DNA follows: TGTGCCAGTAGTATAGAGGCTGATAATTCACCCCTCCACTTT. Translated, it gives CASSIEADNSPLHF. The chain couples TRBV19 to TRBJ1-6; D is uncertain. CDR3 length: 14 amino acids. Germline loops: CDR1 LNHDA, CDR2 SQIVND (reference sequence). Trimming stripped 0 bases from V and 5 bases from J, with 5 bases between.

V is TRBV7-9 and J is TRBJ1-2; a possible D gene is TRBD1 (6 bases). The V and J ends lost 5 bases and 5 bases respectively, with 24 bases between them. Germline V gene sequence: CDR1 SEHNR, CDR2 FQNEAQ (reference sequence). CDR3 size: 17 residues. The CDR3 sequence: CASSLYPRDKPPYGYTF. CDR3 bases: TGTGCCAGCAGCCTTTATCCCCGGGACAAGCCACCGTATGGCTACACCTTC.

The V and J genes are TRBV7-9 and TRBJ2-1; TRBD1 or TRBD2 may be the D gene (6 bases each). This CDR3 region has 12 residues. Germline CDR1 reads SEHNR; CDR2 reads FQNEAQ (reference sequence). With 5 bases removed from V and 9 bases from J, the gap between germline ends came to 11 bases. The CDR3 loop reads CASSRGPGEQFF. CDR3 bases: TGTGCCAGCAGCCGGGGGCCGGGTGAGCAGTTCTTC.

This rearrangement joins TRBV4-3 to TRBJ1-3; D remains ambiguous. This CDR3 is built from 14 residues. V lost 0 bases, J lost 0 bases, and 3 bases lay in between. Looked up from germline, CDR1 is LGHNA and CDR2 is YSLEER. Here the CDR3 DNA reads TGCGCCAGCAGCCAAGACAACTCTGGAAACACCATATATTTT. As protein: CASSQDNSGNTIYF.

The V call is TRBV5-6, the J call TRBJ2-1, with TRBD1 matching over 8 bases. The germline gives CDR1 SGHDT, CDR2 YYEEEE. This CDR3 comprises 15 residues. Losses at the gene ends were 7 bases for V and 5 bases for J; bases not matched to a gene: 11. The CDR3 region is CASSPPTGVNNEQFF. CDR3 nucleotide sequence: TGTGCCAGCTCACCTCCGACAGGGGTTAACAATGAGCAGTTCTTC.

Here the CDR3 reads CASRGTDPNSPLHF. CDR3 in DNA: TGTGCCAGCAGGGGCACAGATCCCAATTCACCCCTCCACTTT. The rearrangement links TRBV6-1 to TRBJ1-6, with unresolved D. The CDR3 loop spans 14 amino acids. The germline gives CDR1 MNHNS, CDR2 SASEGT. Trimming took off 6 bases at V and 7 bases at J, with 13 bases between the two ends.

The chain combines TRBV2 with TRBJ1-1, with 9 positions matching TRBD1. The length of the CDR3 is 15 residues. Per the germline V gene, CDR1 is SNHLY and CDR2 is FYNNEI. V gave up 2 bases and J gave up 6 bases; unmatched junction bases: 7. CDR3 residues: CASSEKDRGPPEAFF. In DNA, the CDR3 is TGTGCCAGCAGTGAAAAGGACAGGGGACCACCTGAAGCTTTCTTT.

The rearrangement joins TRBV5-1 to TRBJ2-7; tentative D call: TRBD1 (7 bases). Germline assignment: CDR1 SGHRS and CDR2 YFSETQ. CDR3 length equals 17 residues. V dropped 2 bases and J dropped 4 bases, with 22 bases sitting between them. CDR3 sequence reads: CASSFESGGGRRYEQYF. DNA of the CDR3: TGCGCCAGCAGCTTCGAGTCCGGAGGGGGCAGGAGGTACGAGCAGTACTTC.

The chain couples TRBV4-2 to TRBJ1-4; 7 positions match TRBD1. V gave up 3 bases and J gave up 6 bases; unmatched junction bases: 19. The CDR3 extends over 19 amino acids. Germline V CDR1 and CDR2: LGHNA, YNFKEQ. The CDR3 nucleotides read TGTGCCAGCAGCCACCCCACAACGGGTATACAGGGGTATTATGAAAAACTGTTTTTT. It codes for CASSHPTTGIQGYYEKLFF.

This chain joins TRBV29-1 and TRBJ2-7; D gene uncertain. The CDR3 runs to 12 residues. In germline, CDR1 is SQVTM, CDR2 ANQGSEA. V was shortened by 4 bases and J by 4 bases, with 11 bases between the two germline ends. The CDR3 loop reads CSVGDGRYEQYF. CDR3 DNA: TGCAGCGTTGGTGATGGCCGATACGAGCAGTACTTC.

The V gene is TRBV2, the J gene TRBJ1-1, with D perhaps TRBD1 (5 bases). The CDR3 has 15 amino acids. Germline V CDR1 and CDR2: SNHLY, FYNNEI. Between the trimmed V and J ends, which lost 6 bases and 1 base, there was a span of 15 bases. Here the CDR3 DNA reads TGTGCCAGCAGAGAAACCCAAACAGGGAACACTGAAGCTTTCTTT. Translation: CASRETQTGNTEAFF.

The rearrangement links TRBV6-5 to TRBJ2-2; 12 nucleotides align to TRBD2. CDR3 length: 15 residues. Per germline, CDR1 MNHEY and CDR2 SVGAGI. J lost 4 bases, V lost 6 bases, and 3 bases had no gene match. The CDR3 nucleotides are TGTGCCAGCAGGTTGACTAGCGGGGGCACCGGGGAGCTGTTTTTT. Its protein is CASRLTSGGTGELFF.